This T cell receptor (beta chain) appears in the sequencing data of a study of shared clonotypes between healthy human individuals. Turning to the study itself: The study enrolled a couple of women and three men aged 18 to 49.

The team ran DNA from unsorted PBMCs on ten immunoSEQ deep assay plates for sequencing. Libraries were prepared by immunoSEQ multiplex PCR; TCRdb keeps only in-frame clonotypes and omits some of them. The profile covers fewer than 600,000 clones, with roughly 78% appearing a single time and over 10% taken by the ten largest. V was pared by 6 bases and J by 4 bases, with 11 bases of the junction left unmatched. The germline V gene has CDR1 MNHEY and CDR2 SMNVEV (reference sequence). This CDR3 has 15 amino acids. The chain carries TRBV27 and TRBJ2-7; 8 positions agree with TRBD2. The specimen sequenced was PBMCs. The origin of this receptor is a woman aged 40-49 years in good health. Some clones in this sample may be carry-over from other donors' samples. The CDR3 nucleotides are TGTGCCAGCAGCCGACTAGCGAGAGAGGGGTACGAGCAGTACTTC. As protein: CASSRLAREGYEQYF.